The 18 T cell receptor beta chains in this list originate from one sample, sequenced in a study of cytomegalovirus exposure and HLA in healthy donors (dated by TCRdb to the late 2010s). Library construction relied on the immunoSEQ multiplex PCR assay. For the multiplex PCR, a mixture combining 60 forward primers for TCR Vbeta segments and 13 reverse primers for TCR Jbeta segments was used. TCRdb carries this immuneACCESS record with in-frame sequences only. Its versions omit some clonotypes, under half of them owing to an unresolved V gene in the studies checked, with the rest unexplained. Across this sample there are roughly 140,000 clones, with approximately 77% seen only once. 4.5% to 5% of the sample goes to the ten largest clones. The material sequenced was PBMCs. These receptors all come from a woman aged 50 to 60 in good health and CMV-seronegative.

This clone was seen only a few times. This chain joins TRBV7-8 and TRBJ2-6, with D perhaps TRBD1 (6 bases). V lost 2 bases and J lost 5, with 10 bases in between. This CDR3 contains 15 residues. Germline-derived CDR1 and CDR2 are SGHVS and FQNEAQ. The CDR3 loop is CASSLYRARANVLTF. For the CDR3, the DNA is TGTGCCAGCAGCTTATACAGGGCTCGGGCCAACGTCCTGACTTTC.

The chain recombines TRBV5-5 with TRBJ1-6, with 7 nucleotides matching TRBD1. Germline CDR1 and CDR2: SGHKS and YYEKEE (reference sequence). CDR3 length: 16 amino acids. Trimming cost V 4 bases and J 1 base; bases outside gene matches: 5. The CDR3 DNA follows: TGTGCCAGCAGCCCCCAGGGGGAATCCTATAATTCACCCCTCCACTTT. Its protein product is CASSPQGESYNSPLHF.

The chain links TRBV4-1 to TRBJ2-7; 9 nucleotides agree with TRBD1. V trimming: 1 base; J trimming: 0 bases; junction bases outside the gene matches: 13. The germline gives CDR1 MGHRA, CDR2 YSYEKL. There are 19 residues in the CDR3. The CDR3 loop reads CASSQGVRRDRANSYEQYF. The CDR3 DNA reads as TGCGCCAGCAGCCAAGGGGTCCGCCGGGACAGGGCCAACTCCTACGAGCAGTACTTC.

This chain connects TRBV9 to TRBJ1-3, with a possible D match to TRBD1 (6 bases). The CDR3 runs to 20 residues. Trimming left V 3 bases short and J 0 bases short, with 25 bases between. The germline V gene encodes CDR1 SGDLS and CDR2 YYNGEE. The CDR3 coding sequence is TGTGCCAGCAGCGCATCCGGGACACTTTTTCACCCCACCTCTGGAAACACCATATATTTT. Translated: CASSASGTLFHPTSGNTIYF.

The rearrangement links TRBV2 to TRBJ2-1, with 10 bases fitting TRBD2. The V segment lost 5 bases and the J segment 5 bases; nucleotides outside the gene matches: 6. Per the germline V gene, CDR1 is SNHLY and CDR2 is FYNNEI. This CDR3 has 15 amino acids. As DNA, the CDR3 is TGTGCCAGCAGTCTCTCTAGCGGGGGAAACAATGAGCAGTTCTTC. Its protein product is CASSLSSGGNNEQFF.

This clone was recorded a few times. This chain links TRBV11-1 with TRBJ2-5; 10 bases agree with TRBD2. The trim removed 5 bases at V and 4 bases at J, leaving 10 bases unmatched. This CDR3 comprises 16 residues. Germline V gene sequence: CDR1 SGHAT, CDR2 FQDESV (reference sequence). CDR3 residues: CASSQSGGGIGETQYF. The CDR3 DNA reads TGTGCCAGCAGCCAAAGCGGGGGGGGGATTGGAGAGACCCAGTACTTC.

The table lists this clone with a few counts. The chain couples TRBV5-1 to TRBJ1-1; 7 nucleotides agree with TRBD1. V lost 0 bases and J lost 0; bases outside the gene matches: 5. The CDR3 totals 16 residues. The germline V gene encodes CDR1 SGHRS and CDR2 YFSETQ. CDR3 loop: CASSLAGTALNTEAFF. The DNA of the CDR3 is TGCGCCAGCAGCTTGGCCGGGACAGCATTGAACACTGAAGCTTTCTTT.

The rearrangement uses TRBV18 and TRBJ1-1; 8 nucleotides match TRBD1. Germline-derived CDR1 and CDR2 are KGHSH and LQKENI. CDR3 length equals 15 residues. J lost 6 bases, V lost 0 bases, and 6 bases had no gene match. The CDR3 nucleotides are TGTGCCAGCTCACCACCGGGACAGGTTACCTCTGAAGCTTTCTTT. Protein sequence: CASSPPGQVTSEAFF.

The rearrangement links TRBV6-5 to TRBJ2-5; D gene unclear. The V end lost 8 bases, the J end lost 4 bases, and 17 bases lay between the germline ends. Germline V lookup: CDR1 MNHEY, CDR2 SVGAGI. The CDR3 length is 14 residues. CDR3 sequence reads: CASARVYLGETQYF. In DNA, the CDR3 is TGTGCCAGCGCTCGGGTTTATTTGGGAGAGACCCAGTACTTC.

V and J are TRBV11-2 and TRBJ2-3; TRBD2 matches 13 bases. Losses at the gene ends were 5 bases for V and 3 bases for J; bases not matched to a gene: 8. The CDR3 runs 17 residues. The germline V gene has CDR1 SGHAT and CDR2 FQNNGV. The CDR3 DNA sequence: TGTGCCAGCAGCCCCCAGGGACTAGCGGGGAATACAGATACGCAGTATTTT. It is translated as CASSPQGLAGNTDTQYF.

The J gene is TRBJ2-2, the V gene TRBV11-3; TRBD2 agrees at 10 bases. The CDR3 sequence is 16 residues long. CDR1 and CDR2 from the germline V gene are SGHNT and YENEEA. J was trimmed by 5 bases and V by 4 bases; bases with no gene match: 7. CDR3 residues: CASSSPRAGGTGELFF. The CDR3 DNA reads TGTGCCAGCAGCTCCCCCCGAGCGGGGGGGACCGGGGAGCTGTTTTTT.

The chain is built from TRBV9 and TRBJ2-5; D may be TRBD2 (6 bases). This CDR3 has 16 residues. V gave up 5 bases and J gave up 3 bases, with 20 bases separating them. CDR1 is SGDLS and CDR2 is YYNGEE in the germline V gene. The CDR3, as DNA: TGTGCCAGCAGTGCCAGACTAGAGTGGGGAAAAGAGACCCAGTACTTC. As protein: CASSARLEWGKETQYF.

The gene calls are TRBV19 and TRBJ1-4; maybe TRBD1 (6 bases). CDR3 length equals 14 residues. The ends were cut back, 5 bases at V and 10 bases at J, with 17 bases in the middle. CDR1 and CDR2 from the germline V gene are LNHDA and SQIVND (reference sequence). The CDR3 protein is CASSPTQLQGKLFF. DNA for the CDR3: TGTGCCAGTAGTCCAACACAGCTACAGGGAAAACTGTTTTTT. The entire variable domain, with the rest obtained from reference TRBV19 and TRBJ1-4, is as follows: DGGITQSPKYLFRKEGQNVTLSCEQNLNHDAMYWYRQDPGQGLRLIYYSQIVNDFQKGDIAEGYSVSREKKESFPLTVTSAQKNPTAFYLCASSPTQLQGKLFFGSGTQLSVL.

In this sample, this clone turned up once. The rearrangement joins TRBV11-3 to TRBJ2-5, with 9 nucleotides matching TRBD1. The J segment lost 1 base and the V segment lost 5 bases, leaving 5 bases of the junction unmatched. CDR1 and CDR2 (germline): SGHNT, YENEEA. The CDR3 runs to 15 residues. For the CDR3, the DNA is TGTGCCAGCAGCGTAAGGGGACAGGGCCAAGAGACCCAGTACTTC. Translating it yields CASSVRGQGQETQYF. Variable domain in full (rest from reference TRBV11-3 and TRBJ2-5): EAGVVQSPRYKIIEKKQPVAFWCNPISGHNTLYWYLQNLGQGPELLIRYENEEAVDDSQLPKDRFSAERLKGVDSTLKIQPAELGDSAVYLCASSVRGQGQETQYFGPGTRLLVL.

The sample holds one count of this clone. The chain has TRBV19 and TRBJ1-4; 9 nucleotides align to TRBD1. Germline-derived CDR1 and CDR2 are LNHDA and SQIVND (reference sequence). This CDR3 has 18 residues. The ends lost 7 bases at V and 0 bases at J; junction bases unmatched: 12. CDR3 sequence reads: CASTRTGDHETTNEKLFF. The CDR3, as DNA: TGTGCCAGTACCAGGACAGGGGACCATGAGACAACTAATGAAAAACTGTTTTTT. The entire variable domain, with the rest obtained from reference TRBV19 and TRBJ1-4, is as follows: DGGITQSPKYLFRKEGQNVTLSCEQNLNHDAMYWYRQDPGQGLRLIYYSQIVNDFQKGDIAEGYSVSREKKESFPLTVTSAQKNPTAFYLCASTRTGDHETTNEKLFFGSGTQLSVL.

The chain recombines TRBV9 with TRBJ2-2; D ambiguous. The CDR3 sequence is 17 residues long. V shed 3 bases and J shed 4 bases, with 19 bases lying between them. Per the germline V gene, CDR1 is SGDLS and CDR2 is YYNGEE. This CDR3 is CASSASILHGSTGELFF. The CDR3 region has the DNA TGTGCCAGCAGCGCAAGCATACTACATGGTAGCACCGGGGAGCTGTTTTTT.

The rearrangement links TRBV5-6 to TRBJ1-1; 7 positions match TRBD1. The CDR3 consists of 15 residues. The germline CDR1 and CDR2 sequences are SGHDT and YYEEEE. J was trimmed by 5 bases and V by 1 base; bases with no gene match: 8. This CDR3 reads CASSLWGRGRTEAFF. In DNA form, the CDR3 reads TGTGCCAGCAGCTTGTGGGGCAGGGGGAGGACTGAAGCTTTCTTT. The full variable domain, with the rest looked up from reference TRBV5-6 and TRBJ1-1, is DAGVTQSPTHLIKTRGQQVTLRCSPKSGHDTVSWYQQALGQGPQFIFQYYEEEERQRGNFPDRFSGHQFPNYSSELNVNALLLGDSALYLCASSLWGRGRTEAFFGQGTRLTVV.

The chain combines TRBV19 with TRBJ1-2; 7 bases line up with TRBD1. The germline gives CDR1 LNHDA, CDR2 SQIVND (reference sequence). The CDR3 totals 14 residues. V dropped 7 bases and J dropped 4; count of bases not matched to a gene: 9. CDR3: CASTPAGTVYGYTF. In nucleotides, the CDR3 is TGTGCCAGTACCCCTGCCGGGACAGTCTATGGCTACACCTTC. Filled out from reference TRBV19 and TRBJ1-2, the complete variable domain reads DGGITQSPKYLFRKEGQNVTLSCEQNLNHDAMYWYRQDPGQGLRLIYYSQIVNDFQKGDIAEGYSVSREKKESFPLTVTSAQKNPTAFYLCASTPAGTVYGYTFGSGTRLTVV.